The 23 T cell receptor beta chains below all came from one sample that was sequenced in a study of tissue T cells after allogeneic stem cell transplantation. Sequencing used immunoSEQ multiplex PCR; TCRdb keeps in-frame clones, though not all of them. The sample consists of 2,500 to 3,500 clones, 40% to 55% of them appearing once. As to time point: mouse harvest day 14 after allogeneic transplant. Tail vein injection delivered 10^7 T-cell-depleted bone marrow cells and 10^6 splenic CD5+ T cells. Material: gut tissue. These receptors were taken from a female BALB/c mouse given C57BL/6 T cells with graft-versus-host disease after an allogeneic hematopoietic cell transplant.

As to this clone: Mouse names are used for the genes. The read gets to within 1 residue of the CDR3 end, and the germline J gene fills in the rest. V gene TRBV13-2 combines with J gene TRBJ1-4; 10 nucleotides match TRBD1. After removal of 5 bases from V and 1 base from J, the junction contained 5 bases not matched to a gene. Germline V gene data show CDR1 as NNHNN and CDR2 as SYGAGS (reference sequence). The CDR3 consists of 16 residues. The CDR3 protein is CASGTGTGDSNERLFF. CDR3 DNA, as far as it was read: TGTGCCAGCGGGACCGGGACAGGGGATTCCAACGAAAGATTATTT.

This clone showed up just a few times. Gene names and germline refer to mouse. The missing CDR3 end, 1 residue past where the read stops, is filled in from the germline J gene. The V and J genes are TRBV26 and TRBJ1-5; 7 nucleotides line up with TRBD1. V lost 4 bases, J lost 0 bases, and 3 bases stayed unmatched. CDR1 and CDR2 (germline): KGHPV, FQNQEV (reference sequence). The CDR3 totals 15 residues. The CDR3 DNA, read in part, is TGTGCCAGCAGTCCCGGGACAGATAACAACCAGGCTCCGCTT. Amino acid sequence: CASSPGTDNNQAPL. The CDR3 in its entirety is CASSPGTDNNQAPLF.

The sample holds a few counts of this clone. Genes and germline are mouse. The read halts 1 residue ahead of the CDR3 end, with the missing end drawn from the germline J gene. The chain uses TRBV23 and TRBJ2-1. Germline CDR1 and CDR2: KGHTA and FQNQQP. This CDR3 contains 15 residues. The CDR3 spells CSSSQSWGNYAEQFF. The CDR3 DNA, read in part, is TGCTCCAGCAGTCAATCTTGGGGCAACTATGCTGAGCAGTTC.

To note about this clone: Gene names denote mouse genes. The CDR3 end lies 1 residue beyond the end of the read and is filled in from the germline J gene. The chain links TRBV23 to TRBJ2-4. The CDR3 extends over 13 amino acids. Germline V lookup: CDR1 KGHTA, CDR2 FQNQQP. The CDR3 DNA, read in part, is TGCTCCAGCAGTCAGAATAGTCAAAACACCTTGTAC. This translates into CSSSQNSQNTLY. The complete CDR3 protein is CSSSQNSQNTLYF.

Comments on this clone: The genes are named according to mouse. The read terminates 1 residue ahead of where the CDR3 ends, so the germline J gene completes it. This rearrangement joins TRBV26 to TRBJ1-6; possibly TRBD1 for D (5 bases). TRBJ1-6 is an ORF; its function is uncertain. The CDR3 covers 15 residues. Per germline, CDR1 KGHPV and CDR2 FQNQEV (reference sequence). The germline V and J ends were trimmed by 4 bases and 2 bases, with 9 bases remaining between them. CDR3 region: CASSPDSTYNSPLYF. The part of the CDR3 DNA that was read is TGTGCCAGCAGTCCCGACAGTACCTATAATTCGCCCCTCTAC.

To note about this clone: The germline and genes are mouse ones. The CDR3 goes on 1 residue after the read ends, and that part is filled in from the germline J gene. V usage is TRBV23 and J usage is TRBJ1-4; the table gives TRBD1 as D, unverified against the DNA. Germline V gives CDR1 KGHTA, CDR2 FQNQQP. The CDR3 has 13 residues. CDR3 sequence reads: CSSSGQSNERLFF. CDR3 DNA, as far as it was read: TGCTCCAGCAGCGGACAATCCAACGAAAGATTATTT.

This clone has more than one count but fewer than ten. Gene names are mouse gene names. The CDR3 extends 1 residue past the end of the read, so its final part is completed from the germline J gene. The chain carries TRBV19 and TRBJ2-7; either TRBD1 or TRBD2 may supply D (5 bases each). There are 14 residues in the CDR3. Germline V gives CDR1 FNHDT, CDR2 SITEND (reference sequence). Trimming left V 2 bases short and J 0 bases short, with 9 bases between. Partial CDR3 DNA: TGTGCCAGCAGTATGGGGGTCAGCTCCTATGAACAGTAC. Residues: CASSMGVSSYEQY. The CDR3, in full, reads CASSMGVSSYEQYF. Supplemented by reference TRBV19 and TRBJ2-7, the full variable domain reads GGIITQTPKFLIGQEGQKLTLKCQQNFNHDTMYWYRQDSGKGLRLIYYSITENDLQKGDLSEGYDASREKKSSFSLTVTSAQKNEMAVFLCASSMGVSSYEQYFGPGTRLTVL.

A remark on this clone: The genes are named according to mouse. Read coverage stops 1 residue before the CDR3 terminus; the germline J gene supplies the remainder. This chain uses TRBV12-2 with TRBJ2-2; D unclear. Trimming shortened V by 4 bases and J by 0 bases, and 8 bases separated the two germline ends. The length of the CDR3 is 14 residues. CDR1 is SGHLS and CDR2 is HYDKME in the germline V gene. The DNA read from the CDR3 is TGTGCCAGCTCCCTACAAGCAAACACCGGGCAGCTCTAC. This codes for CASSLQANTGQLY. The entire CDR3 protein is CASSLQANTGQLYF.

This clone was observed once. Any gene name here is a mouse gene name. The sequenced part of the CDR3 DNA is TGTGCCTGGAGTGTACTGGGGCGTAGTGCAGAAACGCTGTAT. Its translation is CAWSVLGRSAETLY. The full CDR3 protein is CAWSVLGRSAETLYF. The chain uses TRBV31 and TRBJ2-3; TRBD2 aligns across 7 bases. The read ends 1 residue before the CDR3 terminus; that terminus is restored from the germline J gene. The CDR3 consists of 15 residues. V lost 2 bases, J lost 0 bases, and 5 bases stayed unmatched. CDR1 is GKSSPN and CDR2 is SITVG in the germline V gene.

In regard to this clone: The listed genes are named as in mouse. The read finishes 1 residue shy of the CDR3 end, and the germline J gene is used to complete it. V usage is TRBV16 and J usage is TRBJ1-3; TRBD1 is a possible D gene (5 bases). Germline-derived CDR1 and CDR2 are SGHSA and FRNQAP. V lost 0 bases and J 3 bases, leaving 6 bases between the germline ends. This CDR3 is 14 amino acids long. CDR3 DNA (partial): TGTGCAAGCAGCTTAGACAGGGTTGGAAATACGCTCTAT. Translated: CASSLDRVGNTLY. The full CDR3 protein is CASSLDRVGNTLYF. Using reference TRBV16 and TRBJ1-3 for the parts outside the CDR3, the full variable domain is NAGVIQTPRHKVTGKGQEATLWCEPISGHSAVFWYRQTIVQGLEFLTYFRNQAPIDDSGMPKERFSAQMPNQSHSTLKIQSTQPQDSAVYLCASSLDRVGNTLYFGEGSRLIVV.

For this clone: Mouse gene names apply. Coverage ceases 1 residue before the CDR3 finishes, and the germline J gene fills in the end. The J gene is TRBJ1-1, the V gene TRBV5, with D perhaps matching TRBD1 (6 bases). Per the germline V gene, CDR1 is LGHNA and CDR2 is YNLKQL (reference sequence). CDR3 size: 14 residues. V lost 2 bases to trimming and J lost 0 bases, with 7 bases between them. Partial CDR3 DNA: TGTGCCAGCAGCCAATGGACAGCAAACACAGAAGTCTTC. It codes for CASSQWTANTEVF. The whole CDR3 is CASSQWTANTEVFF.

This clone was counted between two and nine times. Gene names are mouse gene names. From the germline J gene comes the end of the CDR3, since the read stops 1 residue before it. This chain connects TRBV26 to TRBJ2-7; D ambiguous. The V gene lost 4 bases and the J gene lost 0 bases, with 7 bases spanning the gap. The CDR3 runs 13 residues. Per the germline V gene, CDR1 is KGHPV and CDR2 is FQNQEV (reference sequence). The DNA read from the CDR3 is TGTGCCAGCAGTCGGCCCCTCTCCTATGAACAGTAC. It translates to CASSRPLSYEQY. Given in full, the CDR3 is CASSRPLSYEQYF. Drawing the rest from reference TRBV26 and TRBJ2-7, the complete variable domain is NSKVIQTPRYLVKGQGQKAKMRCIPEKGHPVVFWYQQNKNNEFKFLINFQNQEVLQQIDMTEKRFSAECPSNSPCSLEIQSSEAGDSALYLCASSRPLSYEQYFGPGTRLTVL.

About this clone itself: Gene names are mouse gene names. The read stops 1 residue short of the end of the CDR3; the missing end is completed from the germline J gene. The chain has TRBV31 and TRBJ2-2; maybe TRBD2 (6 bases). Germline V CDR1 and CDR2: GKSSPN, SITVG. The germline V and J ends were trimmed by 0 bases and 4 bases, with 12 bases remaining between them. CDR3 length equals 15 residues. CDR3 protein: CAWSLVGDGTGQLYF. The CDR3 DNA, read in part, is TGTGCCTGGAGTCTAGTGGGGGACGGCACCGGGCAGCTCTAC. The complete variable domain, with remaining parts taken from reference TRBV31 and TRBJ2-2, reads AQTIHQWPVAEIKAVGSPLSLGCTIKGKSSPNLYWYWQATGGTLQQLFYSITVGQVESVVQLNLSASRPKDDQFILSTEKLLLSHSGFYLCAWSLVGDGTGQLYFGEGSKLTVL.

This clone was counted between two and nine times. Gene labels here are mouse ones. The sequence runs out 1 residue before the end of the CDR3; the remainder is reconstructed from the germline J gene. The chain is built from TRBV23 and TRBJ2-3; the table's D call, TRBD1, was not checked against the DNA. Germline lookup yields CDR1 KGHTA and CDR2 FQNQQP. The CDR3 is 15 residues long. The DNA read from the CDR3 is TGCTCCAGCAGTCAATCGAGGAGGGTAGCAGAAACGCTGTAT. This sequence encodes CSSSQSRRVAETLY. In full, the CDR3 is CSSSQSRRVAETLYF.

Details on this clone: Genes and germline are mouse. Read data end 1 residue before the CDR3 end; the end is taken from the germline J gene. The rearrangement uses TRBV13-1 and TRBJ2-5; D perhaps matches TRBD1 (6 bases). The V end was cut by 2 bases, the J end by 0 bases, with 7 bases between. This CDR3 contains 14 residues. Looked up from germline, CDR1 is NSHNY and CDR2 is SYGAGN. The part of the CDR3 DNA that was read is TGTGCCAGCAGTGAGGGACAAAACCAAGACACCCAGTAC. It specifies CASSEGQNQDTQY. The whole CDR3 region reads CASSEGQNQDTQYF.

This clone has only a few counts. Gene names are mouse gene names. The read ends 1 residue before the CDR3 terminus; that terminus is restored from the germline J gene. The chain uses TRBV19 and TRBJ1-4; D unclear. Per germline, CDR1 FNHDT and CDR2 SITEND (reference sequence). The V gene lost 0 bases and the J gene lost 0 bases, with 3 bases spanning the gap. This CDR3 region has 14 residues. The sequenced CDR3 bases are TGTGCCAGCAGTATAGGAGTTTCCAACGAAAGATTATTT. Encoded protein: CASSIGVSNERLF. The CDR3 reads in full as CASSIGVSNERLFF.

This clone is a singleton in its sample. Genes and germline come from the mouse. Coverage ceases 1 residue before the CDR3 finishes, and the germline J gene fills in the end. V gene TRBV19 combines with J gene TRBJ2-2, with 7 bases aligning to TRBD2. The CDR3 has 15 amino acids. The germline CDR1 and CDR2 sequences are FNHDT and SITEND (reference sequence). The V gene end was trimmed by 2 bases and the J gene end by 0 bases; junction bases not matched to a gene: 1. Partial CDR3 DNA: TGTGCCAGCAGTATGACTGGGACAAACACCGGGCAGCTCTAC. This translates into CASSMTGTNTGQLY. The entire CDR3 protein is CASSMTGTNTGQLYF.

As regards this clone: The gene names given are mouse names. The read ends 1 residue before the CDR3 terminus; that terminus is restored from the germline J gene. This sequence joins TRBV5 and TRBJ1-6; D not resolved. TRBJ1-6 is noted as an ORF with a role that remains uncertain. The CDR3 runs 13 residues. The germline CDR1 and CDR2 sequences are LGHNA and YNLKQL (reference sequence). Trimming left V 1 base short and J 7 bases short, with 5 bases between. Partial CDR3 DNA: TGTGCCAGCAGCCAAGCCGGGAATTCGCCCCTCTAC. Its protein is CASSQAGNSPLY. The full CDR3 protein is CASSQAGNSPLYF.

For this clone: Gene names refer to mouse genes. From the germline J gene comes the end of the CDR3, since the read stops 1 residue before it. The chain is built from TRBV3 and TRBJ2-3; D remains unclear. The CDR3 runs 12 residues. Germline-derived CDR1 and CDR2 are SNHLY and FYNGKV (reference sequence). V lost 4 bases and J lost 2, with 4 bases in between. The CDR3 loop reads CASSWDAETLYF. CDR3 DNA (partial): TGTGCCAGCAGCTGGGATGCAGAAACGCTGTAT.

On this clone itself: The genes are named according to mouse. The sequenced CDR3 bases are TGTGCCAGCAGCTTGACAGCAAACACCGGGCAGCTCTAC. It yields the protein CASSLTANTGQLY. The whole CDR3 sequence reads CASSLTANTGQLYF. This chain connects TRBV3 to TRBJ2-2, with D possibly matching TRBD1 (5 bases). The read stops 1 residue short of the end of the CDR3; the missing end is completed from the germline J gene. The germline V gene has CDR1 SNHLY and CDR2 FYNGKV (reference sequence). Between the trimmed V and J ends, which lost 3 bases and 0 bases, there was a span of 5 bases. CDR3 length: 14 residues.

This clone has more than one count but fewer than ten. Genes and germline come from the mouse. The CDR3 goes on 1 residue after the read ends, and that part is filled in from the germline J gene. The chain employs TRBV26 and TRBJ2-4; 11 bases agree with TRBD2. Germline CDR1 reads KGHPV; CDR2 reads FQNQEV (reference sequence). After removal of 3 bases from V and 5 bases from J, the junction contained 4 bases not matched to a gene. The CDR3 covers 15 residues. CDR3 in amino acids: CASSLLGGRRNTLYF. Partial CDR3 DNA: TGTGCCAGCAGTCTACTGGGGGGGCGCCGAAACACCTTGTAC.

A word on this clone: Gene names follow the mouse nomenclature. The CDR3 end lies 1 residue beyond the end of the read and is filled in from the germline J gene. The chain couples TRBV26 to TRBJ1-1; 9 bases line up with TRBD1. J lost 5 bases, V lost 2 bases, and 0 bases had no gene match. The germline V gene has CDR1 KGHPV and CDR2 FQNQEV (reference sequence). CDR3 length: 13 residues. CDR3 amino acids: CASSLGTGTEVFF. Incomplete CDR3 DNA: TGTGCCAGCAGTCTGGGGACAGGGACAGAAGTCTTC.

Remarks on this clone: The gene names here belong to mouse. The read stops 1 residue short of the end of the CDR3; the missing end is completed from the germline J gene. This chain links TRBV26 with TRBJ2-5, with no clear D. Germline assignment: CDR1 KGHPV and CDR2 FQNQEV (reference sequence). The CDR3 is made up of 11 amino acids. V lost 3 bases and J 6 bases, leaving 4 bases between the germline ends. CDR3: CASSLGDTQYF. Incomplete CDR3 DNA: TGTGCCAGCAGTCTAGGGGACACCCAGTAC.